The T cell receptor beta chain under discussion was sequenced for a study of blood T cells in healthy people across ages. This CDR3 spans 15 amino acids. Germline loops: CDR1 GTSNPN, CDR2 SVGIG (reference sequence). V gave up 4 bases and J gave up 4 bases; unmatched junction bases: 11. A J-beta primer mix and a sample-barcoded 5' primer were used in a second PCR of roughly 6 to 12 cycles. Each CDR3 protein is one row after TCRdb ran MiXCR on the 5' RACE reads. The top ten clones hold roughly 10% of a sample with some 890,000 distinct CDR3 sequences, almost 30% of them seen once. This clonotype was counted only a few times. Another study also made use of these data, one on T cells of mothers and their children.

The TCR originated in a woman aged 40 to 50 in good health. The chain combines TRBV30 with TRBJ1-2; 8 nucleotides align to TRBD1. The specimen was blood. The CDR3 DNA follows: TGTGCCTGGACCAGGGGGCGGTCTGTCCTCTATGGCTACACCTTC. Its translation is CAWTRGRSVLYGYTF.